Below are 10 T cell receptor beta chains sequenced from a single sample in a study of T-cell memory formation after mild COVID-19. TCRdb ran MiXCR on the 5' RACE reads and lists one entry per CDR3 protein. The table shows hundreds of thousands of distinct CDR3 sequences, with about 23% occurring only once. Sequencing was carried out using PBMCs or a T cell subset sorted from them (not recorded which). Receptors originate from an adult woman who had mild COVID-19 (a few samples of this study predate the infection). Cell type and time point are not known.

The chain combines TRBV19 with TRBJ1-2; no clear D gene. The CDR3 totals 14 residues. Trimming stripped 10 bases from V and 3 bases from J, with 18 bases between. Germline V gene sequence: CDR1 LNHDA, CDR2 SQIVND (reference sequence). The DNA of the CDR3 is TGTGCCACCTTCGCCCGGACGGGAGACTATGGCTACACCTTC. It codes for CATFARTGDYGYTF.

The chain recombines TRBV4-2 with TRBJ2-1, with 9 bases identical to TRBD1. Germline assignment: CDR1 LGHNA and CDR2 YNFKEQ. The trim removed 4 bases at V and 7 bases at J, leaving 8 bases unmatched. There are 15 residues in the CDR3. This chain's CDR3 is CASSPGQGKSNEQFF. The CDR3 nucleotides read TGTGCCAGCAGCCCCGGACAGGGGAAAAGTAATGAGCAGTTCTTC.

CDR3: CASSLTGAPGTEAFF. In DNA, the CDR3 is TGTGCCAGCAGTTTAACGGGGGCCCCGGGAACTGAAGCTTTCTTT. The chain uses TRBV12-3 or TRBV12-4 and TRBJ1-1, with D perhaps matching TRBD1 (6 bases). V shed 2 bases and J shed 5 bases, with 15 bases lying between them. The CDR3 has 15 residues.

This clonotype has just a few counts. The gene calls are TRBV7-2 and TRBJ2-5; either TRBD1 or TRBD2 may supply D (6 bases each). Germline V gene data show CDR1 as SGHTA and CDR2 as FQGNSA. The CDR3 loop spans 14 amino acids. Trimming took 0 bases from V and 7 from J, leaving 12 bases between them. The CDR3: CASSLAGGSGTQYF. DNA of the CDR3: TGTGCCAGCAGCTTAGCGGGGGGCTCTGGGACCCAGTACTTC.

The rearrangement uses TRBV4-2 and TRBJ2-3; 10 bases are a match to TRBD2. The V and J ends lost 1 base and 1 base, in that order; junction bases with no gene match: 8. The CDR3 has 18 amino acids. The V gene's germline CDR1 is LGHNA and CDR2 YNFKEQ. CDR3 region: CASSQVAPAGGGTDTQYF. In DNA, the CDR3 is TGTGCCAGCAGCCAAGTCGCCCCAGCGGGAGGGGGCACAGATACGCAGTATTTT.

This clonotype came up a few times. The gene calls are TRBV5-1 and TRBJ2-3; D gene uncertain. Trimming took 0 bases from V and 10 from J, leaving 15 bases between them. CDR3 length equals 14 residues. The germline CDR1 and CDR2 sequences are SGHRS and YFSETQ. The DNA for the CDR3 is TGCGCCAGCAGCTTGGAACACGGCGATGCGGCGCAGTATTTT. Translation: CASSLEHGDAAQYF.

The V call is TRBV11-3, the J call TRBJ2-1; 8 bases line up with TRBD1. Germline lookup yields CDR1 SGHNT and CDR2 YENEEA. This CDR3 spans 16 amino acids. V lost 4 bases and J lost 1; bases outside the gene matches: 6. The CDR3 coding sequence is TGTGCCAGCAGCTCCAGGGGGCACATATCCTACAATGAGCAGTTCTTC. It codes for CASSSRGHISYNEQFF. Full variable domain (outside the CDR3, taken from reference TRBV11-3 and TRBJ2-1): EAGVVQSPRYKIIEKKQPVAFWCNPISGHNTLYWYLQNLGQGPELLIRYENEEAVDDSQLPKDRFSAERLKGVDSTLKIQPAELGDSAVYLCASSSRGHISYNEQFFGPGTRLTVL.

This chain joins TRBV12-5 and TRBJ2-1; 12 bases map to TRBD2. Germline V gives CDR1 LGHNT, CDR2 FRNRAP. The CDR3 totals 22 residues. The ends lost 2 bases at V and 0 bases at J; junction bases unmatched: 17. CDR3 nucleotides: TGTGCTAGTGGTTTGCCAAATCCCGGGACTAGCGGGCGTATTAGCTCCTACAATGAGCAGTTCTTC. Protein sequence: CASGLPNPGTSGRISSYNEQFF.

This clonotype was detected a few times. The V call is TRBV12-3 or TRBV12-4, the J call TRBJ1-1, with 7 bases fitting TRBD1. The CDR3 is made up of 13 amino acids. Trimming cost V 7 bases and J 6 bases; bases outside gene matches: 8. CDR3 loop: CASTGQASAEAFF. As DNA, the CDR3 is TGTGCCAGCACTGGACAGGCTTCGGCTGAAGCTTTCTTT.

The CDR3 here is CASSLAGTTRAFF. The CDR3 region has the DNA TGTGCCAGCAGCTTAGCCGGGACAACCAGAGCTTTCTTT. The V gene is TRBV7-3, the J gene TRBJ1-1; possibly TRBD1 for D (6 bases). The germline V gene encodes CDR1 SGHTA and CDR2 FQGTGA. The ends were cut back, 2 bases at V and 10 bases at J, with 14 bases in the middle. This CDR3 is built from 13 residues.